This entry features one T cell receptor (beta chain) sequence. It lacks a known antigen. Base qualities were left out, and no much larger clone turns up one base away. These data originate in a study of blood T cell repertoires in COVID-19 (dated by TCRdb to 2019 to 2021). Study-level background: Samples covering the acute and convalescent phases of COVID-19 were provided by collaborators in the United States, Italy and Spain. The material from the prospective study consisted of cDNA or gDNA derived from T cells, B-cell-depleted T cells, or PBMCs. The dataset comprised deeply sampled blood TCRbeta repertoires from subjects exposed to, actively infected with, or recovered from COVID-19. The repertoires were released in a freely available public database intended as a resource for research on the immune response to SARS-CoV-2. The samples were drawn from two sources: the first 160 participants of the ongoing ImmuneRACE study, and approximately 1,300 subjects contributed by 6 global collaborators. Sample metadata almost always included a de-identified subject ID, COVID-19 status, age in years and sex. Where available, HLA class I and class II types were taken from metadata supplied by the sample provider and were not determined by assay-based typing. Study-wide findings and limitations: The amount of clinical and demographic metadata varied by source and participant and was provided uncurated.

A second Seattle source provided samples from volunteer blood donors who had recovered from COVID-19. Collaborating institutions collected whole blood in K2EDTA tubes following their own protocols. For TCRbeta analysis, collaborator samples were shipped as frozen whole blood, as isolated PBMCs, or as DNA extracted from either sample type. The immunoSEQ Assay, a bias-controlled multiplex PCR, was used to amplify TCRbeta CDR3 regions from genomic DNA. On the study's bioinformatics: The number of nucleated cells in each sample was estimated from the amplification of reference gene primers within the assay. To quantify the absolute abundance of each unique TCRbeta CDR3 rearrangement, sequence reads were collapsed and filtered. Productive Simpson clonality was computed per sample as the square root of Simpson's diversity index over productive rearrangements. TCRdb obtained this table from immuneACCESS and retained in-frame rearrangements with V and J assigned. These tables miss some clones; where compared with another copy, unresolved V genes account for less than half of the shortfall, and the remainder is unexplained. V and J calls and clone size follow that table, whereas D and trimming were derived from the DNA. A total of 200,000 to 300,000 clones appear in this sample, about 87% of them only once. The top ten clonotypes cover 3.5% to 4.5% of the sample.

CDR1 SGDLS and CDR2 YYNGEE are derived from the germline V gene. Trimming removed 0 bases from V and 0 bases from J, leaving 9 bases between the germline ends. Including cysteine and phenylalanine, the CDR3 has 15 amino acids. The read is trimmed to its CDR3 DNA, 45 bases read in frame from base 1. Recombination linked TRBV9 to TRBJ1-2; the D gene is perhaps TRBD1, on 6 matching bases. The sequenced material came from peripheral blood. The source of this sequence is a man between 60 and 75 years old who had recovered from COVID-19. The sequenced DNA is TGTGCCAGCAGCGTAGGGGACACCTCTAACTATGGCTACACCTTC. This yields the protein CASSVGDTSNYGYTF.